This TCR beta chain was recorded in a study of cytomegalovirus exposure and HLA in healthy donors. The PCR ran on 60 Vbeta and 13 Jbeta primers. Only in-frame clones appear in the TCRdb table, and some are missing; sequencing was by immunoSEQ multiplex PCR. Of approximately 150,000 clones detected, around 79% appear once; the ten largest clones hold about 5.6%. V was shortened by 2 bases and J by 3 bases, with 16 bases between the two germline ends. The CDR3 consists of 16 residues. Germline values: CDR1 SGHVS, CDR2 FQNEAQ. Sequences were obtained from PBMCs. The V gene is TRBV7-8, the J gene TRBJ1-1; D uncertain. This TCR was recovered from a man under 40 in good health and CMV-seropositive. DNA of the CDR3: TGTGCCAGCAGCTTAACCTCCCGGGAATTGGACACTGAAGCTTTCTTT. Protein product: CASSLTSRELDTEAFF.